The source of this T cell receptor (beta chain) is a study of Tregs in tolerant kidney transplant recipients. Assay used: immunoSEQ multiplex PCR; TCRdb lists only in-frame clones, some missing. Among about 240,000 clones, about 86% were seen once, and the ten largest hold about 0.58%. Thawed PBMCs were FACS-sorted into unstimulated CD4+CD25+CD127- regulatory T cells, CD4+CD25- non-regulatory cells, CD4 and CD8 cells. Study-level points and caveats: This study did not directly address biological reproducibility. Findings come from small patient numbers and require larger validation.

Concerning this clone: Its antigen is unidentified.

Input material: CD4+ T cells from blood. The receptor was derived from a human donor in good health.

CDR3 sequence: CASSQQALGTEAFF. For the CDR3, the DNA is TGTGCCAGCAGCCAACAGGCTTTGGGCACTGAAGCTTTCTTT. V gene TRBV14 combines with J gene TRBJ1-1; no reliable D call. CDR1 is SGHDN, CDR2 FVKESK, per germline. Trimming removed 2 bases from V and 4 bases from J, with 11 bases in between. This CDR3 has 14 amino acids.